Listed below are T cell receptor beta chains from one sample, sequenced in a study of cytomegalovirus exposure and HLA in healthy donors. Using immunoSEQ multiplex PCR, the repertoire was profiled, and TCRdb retains in-frame clones only, with some absent. This table holds approximately 280,000 clones, just over 85% found once. The sample taken for sequencing was PBMCs. These receptors came from a man aged 35 to 55 in good health and CMV-seropositive. Both conserved end residues are part of each CDR3. The D gene is left open where the match is weak. The size of a clone is reported for some rows only, either as once, few or many, or as a class for expanded clones.

>TRBV5-1|-|-|TRBJ2-1
TGCGCCAGCAGCTTGGAAGGGGGTGAGCAGTTCTTC
CASSLEGGEQFF
>TRBV5-4|-|-|TRBJ2-2
TGTGCCAGCAGCCGGAGTCTCGCGAACACCGGGGAGCTGTTTTTT
CASSRSLANTGELFF
>TRBV30|-|TRBD2|TRBJ2-7
TGTGCCTGGCTAACGGGGGGAAGGCCCCACGAGCAGTACTTC
CAWLTGGRPHEQYF
>TRBV5-6|-|-|TRBJ2-7
TGTGCCAGCAGCTCACCCCGGGGTGTATACGAGCAGTACTTC
CASSSPRGVYEQYF
>TRBV19|-|TRBD1|TRBJ2-5
TGTGCCAGTAGTATAGGACAGGGACCACAAGAGACCCAGTACTTC
CASSIGQGPQETQYF
>TRBV6-1|-|-|TRBJ2-3
TGTGCCAGCACCCGGACTGCCACTAGCACAGATACGCAGTATTTT
CASTRTATSTDTQYF
>TRBV5-1|-|-|TRBJ1-2
TGCGCCAGCAGCCAGGGTGAGGACTATGGCTACACCTTC
CASSQGEDYGYTF
>TRBV9|-|-|TRBJ2-7
TGTGCCAGCAGCGTCTCAAGGGGTGGCGTCTACGAGCAGTACTTC
CASSVSRGGVYEQYF
>TRBV28|few|-|TRBJ1-5
TGTGCCAGCAGTTTAGCCCCCACGGCCCAGCATTTT
CASSLAPTAQHF
>TRBV7-8|once|TRBD2|TRBJ2-7
TGTGCCAGCAGCCCGATGCAGGGACTAGCGGGGGCCTACGAGCAGTACTTC
CASSPMQGLAGAYEQYF
>TRBV4-1|-|TRBD1|TRBJ2-1
TGCGCCAGCAGCCACTTGACAGGGGGCAAAAACAATGAGCAGTTCTTC
CASSHLTGGKNNEQFF
>TRBV5-6|-|TRBD1|TRBJ1-2
TGTGCCAGCAGCCCGTCCGGGACAGGGAGCGGCTACACCTTC
CASSPSGTGSGYTF
>TRBV5-4|-|-|TRBJ1-1
TGTGCCAGCAGCTTGGGACAGGCGATGAACACTGAAGCTTTCTTT
CASSLGQAMNTEAFF
>TRBV19|-|-|TRBJ1-2
TGTGCCAGTAGTACCTTTCAGCGGCCCTATGGCTACACCTTC
CASSTFQRPYGYTF
>TRBV30|few|TRBD2|TRBJ2-5
TGTGCCTGGAATGGGGGGGAGGGCCGAGAGACCCAGTACTTC
CAWNGGEGRETQYF
>TRBV5-1|few|TRBD1|TRBJ1-4
TGCGCCAGCAGTTCCGGGACAGGGGGAGAAAAACTGTTTTTT
CASSSGTGGEKLFF
>TRBV4-3|-|-|TRBJ2-2
TGCGCCAGCAGCCAAGAGTCCCGACTCCAGAACACCGGGGAGCTGTTTTTT
CASSQESRLQNTGELFF
>TRBV7-9|-|-|TRBJ2-3
TGTGCCAGCAGCCCCCTAGGGGGCACAGATACGCAGTATTTT
CASSPLGGTDTQYF
>TRBV28|-|TRBD2|TRBJ2-7
TGTGCCAGCAGCGCTACCGGGACTAGCGGATCTGGCGAGCAGTACTTC
CASSATGTSGSGEQYF
>TRBV5-4|-|TRBD2|TRBJ2-7
TGTGCCAGCAGCTTGGTGGCGGGAGGGATTGACGAGCAGTACTTC
CASSLVAGGIDEQYF
>TRBV7-2|-|-|TRBJ2-3
TGTGCCAGCAGCTTATTTCGGAGGGCCTATGGGGATACGCAGTATTTT
CASSLFRRAYGDTQYF
>TRBV15|-|TRBD2|TRBJ2-7
TGTGCCACCAGCACCGGGACTAGCGGGGCCCCCCTCGAGCAGTACTTC
CATSTGTSGAPLEQYF
>TRBV11-2|-|-|TRBJ1-2
TGTGCCAGCAGCTCCCTTGCGGTCCATGGCTACACCTTC
CASSSLAVHGYTF
>TRBV9|once|-|TRBJ2-1
TGTGCCAGCAGCGTAGGTCTCGCGGACACCTATGAGCAGTTCTTC
CASSVGLADTYEQFF
>TRBV7-9|-|-|TRBJ2-2
TGTGCCAGCAGCCCCCCGGTGGGCGGGACGAACACCGGGGAGCTGTTTTTT
CASSPPVGGTNTGELFF
>TRBV4-3|-|-|TRBJ2-1
TGCGCCAGCAGCCAAATGAGGGAGGGGGGCAATGAGCAGTTCTTC
CASSQMREGGNEQFF
>TRBV27|few|TRBD2|TRBJ2-1
TGTGCCAGCAGTACTGGACTAGCGGGAGAGGTTATCAATGAGCAGTTCTTC
CASSTGLAGEVINEQFF
>TRBV4-3|-|TRBD1|TRBJ2-3
TGCGCCAGCAGCCAAGACCCACTTGCCCGGGACAGGACCACAGATACGCAGTATTTT
CASSQDPLARDRTTDTQYF
>TRBV7-6|-|TRBD1|TRBJ1-1
TGTGCCAGCAGCTTGGGACAGGGGATGGGTGAAGCTTTCTTT
CASSLGQGMGEAFF
>TRBV28|-|TRBD1|TRBJ1-4
TGTGCCAGCAGCCCAAATATCGGGACAGGGGAAAAACTGTTTTTT
CASSPNIGTGEKLFF
>TRBV7-9|once|-|TRBJ2-7
TGTGCCAGCACCTCGGATTTGGCGGCCTCCTACGAGCAGTACTTC
CASTSDLAASYEQYF
>TRBV4-1|once|TRBD2|TRBJ2-7
TGCGCCAGCAGCCAAGTAGGGGCGGGAGGGCCAGGTCGGCAGTACTTC
CASSQVGAGGPGRQYF
>TRBV7-9|-|TRBD2|TRBJ2-5
TGTGCCAGCAGCAATTTCCAGGGAGGGCGCCAAGAGACCCAGTACTTC
CASSNFQGGRQETQYF
>TRBV5-1|-|-|TRBJ2-2
TGCGCCAGCACCTCGGAGGGAGGTGGGGAGCTGTTTTTT
CASTSEGGGELFF
>TRBV11-2|once|-|TRBJ2-7
TGTGCCAGTGGGTACCGGGACGAGCAGTACTTC
CASGYRDEQYF
>TRBV6-5|-|TRBD1|TRBJ2-3
TGTGCCAGCAGTTCGACAGGGTCAGATACGCAGTATTTT
CASSSTGSDTQYF
>TRBV6-1|-|TRBD1|TRBJ2-7
TGTGCCAGCAGTGAAGCGCTTCCCGGGACAGGAGGATACGAGCAGTACTTC
CASSEALPGTGGYEQYF
>TRBV27|-|-|TRBJ2-3
TGTGCCAGCAGCAACTCTATCAGCACAGATACGCAGTATTTT
CASSNSISTDTQYF
>TRBV6-5|-|-|TRBJ1-5
TGTGCCAGCAGTCCGGGGGGGGGCGGTCAGCCCCAGCATTTT
CASSPGGGGQPQHF
>TRBV19|-|-|TRBJ2-7
TGTGCCAGTAGTATAGTCGGTAGCGGCTACGAGCAGTACTTC
CASSIVGSGYEQYF
>TRBV2|-|TRBD2|TRBJ2-1
TGTGCCAGCAGTGAATCACTAGCGGGGAATGAGCAGTTCTTC
CASSESLAGNEQFF
>TRBV7-9|-|-|TRBJ2-1
TGTGCCAGCAGCCTACCCGGGAGCTCCTACAATGAGCAGTTCTTC
CASSLPGSSYNEQFF
>TRBV5-1|-|TRBD2|TRBJ2-1
TGCGCCAGCAGCACAACGAGACTAGCGGGAGGCCTGAGCTCCTACAATGAGCAGTTCTTC
CASSTTRLAGGLSSYNEQFF
>TRBV28|-|-|TRBJ2-7
TGTGCCAGCAACTCTAGGGGGACCCTAGCGGAGGCGGGGGAGCAGTACTTC
CASNSRGTLAEAGEQYF
>TRBV4-2|-|-|TRBJ1-1
TGTGCCAGCAGCCAAGCCCCCGGGAACACTGAAGCTTTCTTT
CASSQAPGNTEAFF
>TRBV19|-|-|TRBJ2-1
TGTGCCAGTAGTATCGTCCCCCTAGGGGGTGAGCAGTTCTTC
CASSIVPLGGEQFF
>TRBV5-5|-|TRBD1|TRBJ2-7
TGTGCCAGCAGCCTCTGGACAGGGGGGAATGAGCAGTACTTC
CASSLWTGGNEQYF
>TRBV4-1|-|TRBD2|TRBJ2-1
TGCGCCAGCAGCCAGTTGAATAGCGGGACCAATGAGCAGTTCTTC
CASSQLNSGTNEQFF
>TRBV7-3|-|TRBD1|TRBJ2-7
TGTGCCAGCAGCTTTGCAGGGGGCGCCTACGAGCAGTACTTC
CASSFAGGAYEQYF
>TRBV10-3|-|TRBD2|TRBJ2-7
TGTGCCATCAGTGGATCTAGCGGGCGTTCCTACGAGCAGTACTTC
CAISGSSGRSYEQYF
>TRBV4-1|-|-|TRBJ1-5
TGCGCCAGCAGCCAAAATGTGGACGGGGGACAGCCCCAGCATTTT
CASSQNVDGGQPQHF